The T cell receptor beta chain under discussion was sequenced for a study of T cell responses to AZD1222 COVID-19 vaccine. Across the whole study: Second doses were pooled across both intervals (about 4 or about 12 weeks).

TCRdb keeps only in-frame clones here, not all; method: immunoSEQ multiplex PCR. The table lists 150,000 or so clones, around 90% of them singletons. J lost 0 bases, V lost 3 bases, and 8 bases had no gene match. The CDR3 extends over 18 amino acids. In germline, CDR1 is SGDLS, CDR2 YYNGEE. The J gene is TRBJ2-3, the V gene TRBV9; 12 bases are a match to TRBD2. Material: peripheral blood, obtained on day 0 of AZD1222 vaccination. This clonotype was sampled from an adult in good health. CDR3 nucleotides: TGTGCCAGCAGCGCCACGACTAGCGGGAGTGGTAGCACAGATACGCAGTATTTT. Encoded protein: CASSATTSGSGSTDTQYF.